This is a list of T cell receptor beta chains from one sample in a study of T cells in Graves' hyperthyroidism and ophthalmopathy. MiXCR, run by TCRdb on the multiplex PCR reads, gives a single entry per CDR3 protein. The sample shows around 400,000 distinct CDR3 sequences, about 15% of them seen only once. Sequencing was carried out using blood. These receptors came from a woman in her late teens or twenties with Graves' hyperthyroidism that later progressed to Graves' ophthalmopathy. Both conserved end residues are part of each CDR3. D genes are given only for firm matches. Where a row states a size, it is once, few, many or the class of an expanded clone; other rows omit it.

D gene: TRBD1
V gene: TRBV2
J gene: TRBJ1-3
clone size: .
CDR3 DNA: TGTGCCAGCAGTTATTCCGGGACAGGGGCTGGAAACACCATATATTTT
CDR3 protein: CASSYSGTGAGNTIYF

D gene: TRBD2
V gene: TRBV6-2/TRBV6-3
J gene: TRBJ2-2
clone size: many
CDR3 DNA: TGTGCCAGCACCCGCCCGGGACTAGCGTCCGGGGAGCTGTTTTTT
CDR3 protein: CASTRPGLASGELFF

D gene: .
V gene: TRBV27
J gene: TRBJ2-3
clone size: .
CDR3 DNA: TGTGCCAACAGTTTATCCGTCTCCGAAATTACGCAGTATTTT
CDR3 protein: CANSLSVSEITQYF

D gene: .
V gene: TRBV28
J gene: TRBJ2-2
clone size: many
CDR3 DNA: TGTGCCAGCAGCCAACCAGGGGATACCGGGGAGCTGTTTTTT
CDR3 protein: CASSQPGDTGELFF

D gene: TRBD1
V gene: TRBV7-9
J gene: TRBJ2-1
clone size: few
CDR3 DNA: TGTGCCGGCAGCTTCCGGACAGGGGCCAATGAGCAGTTCTTC
CDR3 protein: CAGSFRTGANEQFF

D gene: .
V gene: TRBV7-9
J gene: TRBJ2-1
clone size: many
CDR3 DNA: TGTGCCAGCAGCTTAGACCAGCCACATCAGTTCTTC
CDR3 protein: CASSLDQPHQFF

D gene: .
V gene: TRBV2
J gene: TRBJ2-7
clone size: .
CDR3 DNA: TGTGCCAGCAGTGATTTTTCCAGAAGGGCCTACGAGCAGTACTTC
CDR3 protein: CASSDFSRRAYEQYF

D gene: .
V gene: TRBV29-1
J gene: TRBJ2-5
clone size: few
CDR3 DNA: TGCAGCGTCCGTGGGGGGGCTAGTGAACAAGAGACCCAGTACTTC
CDR3 protein: CSVRGGASEQETQYF

D gene: TRBD2
V gene: TRBV30
J gene: TRBJ2-1
clone size: few
CDR3 DNA: TGTGCCTGGAGGGCCCGGACTAGCGGGAGGGCCAGTGAGCAGTTCTTC
CDR3 protein: CAWRARTSGRASEQFF

D gene: .
V gene: TRBV4-2
J gene: TRBJ2-5
clone size: .
CDR3 DNA: TGTGCCAGCAGCCAAGAGTCCGCAGAGACCCAGTACTTC
CDR3 protein: CASSQESAETQYF

D gene: TRBD1
V gene: TRBV6-5
J gene: TRBJ1-4
clone size: many
CDR3 DNA: TGTGCCAGCAGTTACGGGACAGGGGGCGCGGGTGAAAAACTGTTTTTT
CDR3 protein: CASSYGTGGAGEKLFF

D gene: .
V gene: TRBV28
J gene: TRBJ2-5
clone size: many
CDR3 DNA: TGTGCCAGCAGTTTATCAGGGACAAGTAAGACCCAGTACTTC
CDR3 protein: CASSLSGTSKTQYF

D gene: TRBD1
V gene: TRBV6-1
J gene: TRBJ2-2
clone size: many
CDR3 DNA: TGTGCCAGCAGTGAGCCACTCGGGACAGCCAAGGGGAACACCGGGGAGCTGTTTTTT
CDR3 protein: CASSEPLGTAKGNTGELFF

D gene: .
V gene: TRBV7-8
J gene: TRBJ2-1
clone size: many
CDR3 DNA: TGTGCCAGCAGCCCACTTGTTGCGTTTACCTACAATGAGCAGTTCTTC
CDR3 protein: CASSPLVAFTYNEQFF

D gene: TRBD1
V gene: TRBV20-1
J gene: TRBJ1-6
clone size: .
CDR3 DNA: TGCAGTGGTTCACAGGGGTGGAATAATTCACCCCTCCACTTT
CDR3 protein: CSGSQGWNNSPLHF

D gene: .
V gene: TRBV6-1
J gene: TRBJ2-3
clone size: few
CDR3 DNA: TGTGCCAGCAGTGAAACTGGGGGGAGAGGTGAGGATACGCAGTATTTT
CDR3 protein: CASSETGGRGEDTQYF

D gene: TRBD2
V gene: TRBV7-2
J gene: TRBJ2-1
clone size: many
CDR3 DNA: TGTGCCAGCAGCTTAGGTGGGACTAGCAGTGAGCAGTTCTTC
CDR3 protein: CASSLGGTSSEQFF